This T cell receptor beta chain stems from a study of blood T cell repertoires in COVID-19. Study information: Donors in the United States, Italy and Spain gave samples during acute or convalescent COVID-19. Sample material is recorded as cDNA or gDNA derived from T cells, B-cell-depleted T cells, or PBMCs.

Under the authors' procedure: Counts of nucleated cells, estimated from reference gene primer amplification, were obtained. The repertoire was sequenced with immunoSEQ multiplex PCR; TCRdb's copy has only in-frame clones and lacks some. V and J calls and clone size are copied from that table; D and trimming were computed from the DNA. There are about 220,000 clones in the sample; approximately 80% occur only once, and roughly 13% lies in the top ten. The CDR3 runs 17 residues. With V trimmed by 1 base and J by 7 bases, 10 bases remained unmatched. The genes are TRBV23-1 and TRBJ1-2; 12 nucleotides line up with TRBD1. TRBV23-1 is treated as an ORF (open reading frame) with a function not yet certain. The sequenced sample was peripheral blood. The TCR was taken from a human donor in a cohort sampled during active COVID-19. CDR3 bases: TGCGCCAGCAGTCAATTCTGGGACAGGGGGCGCTTGGTTGGCTACACCTTC. It translates to CASSQFWDRGRLVGYTF.